The 28 T cell receptor beta chains below come from one sample, sequenced in a study of regulatory T cells in long-lasting Graves disease. Indicated time point: persistent/refractory GD, antithyroid drugs over 5 years with positive TRAb. Researchers made the TCR library from RNA that was extracted from PBMCs. In building TCR beta libraries, iRepertoire HTBI primers were used together with Arm-PCR of CDR3 regions. From the multiplex PCR reads, TCRdb called clonotypes with MiXCR, one entry per CDR3 protein. This table holds roughly 400,000 distinct CDR3 sequences, roughly 21% found once. Sequenced here: peripheral blood mononuclear cells (PBMCs), sampled when the disease was refractory, from a patient treated with antithyroid drugs. The receptor source for this set is a female donor with Graves disease.

V is TRBV7-8 and J is TRBJ2-7; the D gene is possibly TRBD2 (6 bases). The germline V gene has CDR1 SGHVS and CDR2 FQNEAQ. This CDR3 is 13 amino acids long. The V end lost 4 bases, the J end lost 4 bases, and 11 bases lay between the germline ends. The DNA of the CDR3 is TGTGCCAGCAGCTACGGGACTCCTTACGAGCAGTACTTC. Translating gives CASSYGTPYEQYF.

A word on this clonotype: One end of the junction does not line up with germline, which may come from a read error. The J gene is TRBJ1-6, the V gene TRBV28, with a tentative D call TRBD1 (5 bases). The germline V gene has CDR1 MDHEN and CDR2 SYDVKM. This CDR3 has 16 amino acids. The CDR3: CASSFFSMGEGRPPHF. The CDR3 nucleotides read TGTGCCAGCAGTTTCTTCTCCATGGGGGAGGGAAGACCCCCCCACTTT.

A single count supports this clonotype. The V gene is TRBV15, the J gene TRBJ1-5; 9 positions match TRBD1. The trim removed 5 bases at V and 6 bases at J, leaving 8 bases unmatched. There are 15 residues in the CDR3. Looked up from germline, CDR1 is LNHNV and CDR2 is YYDKDF (reference sequence). In DNA, the CDR3 is TGTGCCACCAGCCAGGACAGGGGCGCCGTTCAGCCCCAGCATTTT. This gives the protein CATSQDRGAVQPQHF. Using reference TRBV15 and TRBJ1-5 for the parts outside the CDR3, the full variable domain is DAMVIQNPRYQVTQFGKPVTLSCSQTLNHNVMYWYQQKSSQAPKLLFHYYDKDFNNEADTPDNFQSRRPNTSFCFLDIRSPGLGDTAMYLCATSQDRGAVQPQHFGDGTRLSIL.

The chain recombines TRBV30 with TRBJ1-1, with D hard to call. This CDR3 spans 13 amino acids. V was clipped by 5 bases and J by 2 bases, with 12 bases between them. Germline assignment: CDR1 GTSNPN and CDR2 SVGIG (reference sequence). The CDR3 DNA follows: TGTGCCTGGGAAAAAGGAGCAAACACTGAAGCTTTCTTT. This codes for CAWEKGANTEAFF.

This clonotype was observed many times. The chain couples TRBV28 to TRBJ2-2, with D maybe TRBD1 (6 bases). The CDR3 covers 14 residues. The germline V gene encodes CDR1 MDHEN and CDR2 SYDVKM. V lost 6 bases and J 5 bases, leaving 13 bases between the germline ends. CDR3 DNA: TGTGCCAGCAGCCTGACAGGATTAACCGGGGAGCTGTTTTTT. It encodes CASSLTGLTGELFF.

This clonotype showed up many times. This chain links TRBV5-4 with TRBJ2-7, with 7 bases matching TRBD2. Trimming removed 8 bases from V and 0 bases from J; junction bases left unmatched: 8. CDR3 size: 14 residues. The V gene's germline CDR1 is SGHNT and CDR2 YYREEE (reference sequence). CDR3 in DNA: TGTGCCAGTCAGCGGGACGGGACCTCCTACGAGCAGTACTTC. It yields the protein CASQRDGTSYEQYF.

Worth noting for this clonotype: A junction end diverges from the germline sequence, so it may reflect a read error. This sequence joins TRBV28 and TRBJ2-1; D unresolved. CDR3 length equals 13 residues. Germline values: CDR1 MDHEN, CDR2 SYDVKM. Written as DNA, the CDR3 is TGTGGCAGCAGTTGGGCATCATACAATGAGCAGTTCTTC. It is translated as CGSSWASYNEQFF.

This clonotype came up many times. The rearrangement links TRBV15 to TRBJ2-7; weak D call: TRBD1 (5 bases). CDR3 length equals 15 residues. V was shortened by 1 base and J by 2 bases, with 12 bases between the two germline ends. Germline-derived CDR1 and CDR2 are LNHNV and YYDKDF (reference sequence). The CDR3 region is CATSRGAGIPYEQYF. The CDR3 bases are TGTGCCACCAGCAGAGGGGCAGGGATTCCCTACGAGCAGTACTTC.

This clonotype has at least ten counts. V usage is TRBV12-3 or TRBV12-4 and J usage is TRBJ1-2; TRBD1 is a possible D gene (5 bases). Trimming removed 7 bases from V and 8 bases from J, with 14 bases in between. The CDR3 runs 12 residues. Here the CDR3 DNA reads TGTGCCAGCACCCTGGGGGTGGGAGGCTACACCTTC. It is translated as CASTLGVGGYTF.

At least ten counts were recorded for this clonotype. The CDR3 region is CASSPSGRKQETQYF. The CDR3 DNA sequence: TGTGCCAGCAGTCCGTCCGGGAGGAAGCAAGAGACCCAGTACTTC. J is TRBJ2-5 and V is TRBV28; 7 bases match TRBD2. J gave up 2 bases and V 5 bases, and 8 bases lay outside the gene matches. This CDR3 comprises 15 residues. CDR1 MDHEN and CDR2 SYDVKM come from the germline V gene.

This clonotype was recorded at least ten times. CDR3 DNA: TGTGCCAGCAGTGTGTCGACCGGGGAGCTGTTTTTT. This sequence encodes CASSVSTGELFF. The rearrangement joins TRBV2 to TRBJ2-2, with unresolved D. Trimming removed 4 bases at V and 5 bases at J, with 5 bases between. The CDR3 loop spans 12 amino acids. From germline, CDR1 is SNHLY and CDR2 FYNNEI.

This clonotype has a count of ten or more. This chain links TRBV2 with TRBJ2-1; D gene uncertain. The CDR3 sequence is 11 residues long. Germline V gives CDR1 SNHLY, CDR2 FYNNEI. Trimming left V 7 bases short and J 10 bases short, with 11 bases between. The CDR3 DNA is TGTGCCAGCATTGGTCCATTGGAGCAGTTCTTC. Residues: CASIGPLEQFF.

Regarding this clonotype: No conserved phenylalanine or tryptophan ends this CDR3, so it is likely a read error. The chain uses TRBV27 and TRBJ1-3; the D gene is possibly TRBD1 (5 bases). From germline, CDR1 is MNHEY and CDR2 SMNVEV (reference sequence). The CDR3 loop spans 14 amino acids. Deletions cut 6 bases from V and 3 bases from J, with 12 bases between. Written as DNA, the CDR3 is TGTGCCAGCAGCTTGGACATGTTTGGAAACACCATATATTCT. It specifies CASSLDMFGNTIYS.

The rearrangement joins TRBV6-5 to TRBJ2-2; 12 positions match TRBD2. Germline assignment: CDR1 MNHEY and CDR2 SVGAGI. The junction had 10 bases not matched to a gene; V was cut back by 3 bases and J by 5 bases. The CDR3 spans 18 residues. CDR3: CASSYLPSGRVGTGELFF. The CDR3 DNA sequence: TGTGCCAGCAGTTATTTGCCTAGCGGGAGGGTCGGTACCGGGGAGCTGTTTTTT.

A few counts support this clonotype. The chain recombines TRBV5-1 with TRBJ2-2; TRBD1 aligns across 9 bases. The germline gives CDR1 SGHRS, CDR2 YFSETQ. J was trimmed by 5 bases and V by 6 bases; bases with no gene match: 11. CDR3 length: 16 residues. The CDR3 DNA follows: TGCGCCAGCACCTGGAGGACAGGGGATGGAACCGGGGAGCTGTTTTTT. Translating gives CASTWRTGDGTGELFF.

This clonotype has just a few counts. This rearrangement joins TRBV5-1 to TRBJ1-1; D uncertain. CDR3 length: 12 amino acids. Trimming cost V 6 bases and J 1 base, with 7 bases left between them. The germline gives CDR1 SGHRS, CDR2 YFSETQ. CDR3 sequence reads: CASKRENTEAFF. The CDR3, as DNA: TGCGCCAGCAAAAGGGAGAACACTGAAGCTTTCTTT.

This clonotype was detected many times. The CDR3 region has the DNA TGTGCCACCAGCCCCCGGAGGGGGAAGGAGACCCAGTACTTC. Protein product: CATSPRRGKETQYF. The J gene is TRBJ2-5, the V gene TRBV15; D could derive from TRBD1 or TRBD2 (6 bases each). The CDR3 has 14 residues. Germline V gene sequence: CDR1 LNHNV, CDR2 YYDKDF (reference sequence). V gave up 5 bases and J gave up 5 bases, with 15 bases separating them.

At least ten counts were recorded for this clonotype. The chain is built from TRBV7-9 and TRBJ2-7; D is ambiguous. The germline V and J ends were trimmed by 7 bases and 4 bases, with 14 bases remaining between them. The CDR3 contains 13 residues. The germline gives CDR1 SEHNR, CDR2 FQNEAQ (reference sequence). The CDR3, as DNA: TGTGCCAGCACCCCGAGGTCGAAATACGAGCAGTACTTC. Translating it yields CASTPRSKYEQYF.

The chain is built from TRBV6-1 and TRBJ2-3, with 7 bases that match TRBD2. Per germline, CDR1 MNHNS and CDR2 SASEGT. V was pared by 3 bases and J by 8 bases, with 2 bases of the junction left unmatched. The CDR3 loop spans 12 amino acids. The DNA of the CDR3 is TGTGCCAGCAGTGACCGCGGGAGTACGCAGTATTTT. Protein sequence: CASSDRGSTQYF.

This clonotype was seen many times. The chain has TRBV28 and TRBJ2-7, with D possibly matching TRBD1 (5 bases). V lost 5 bases and J lost 2, with 10 bases in between. The CDR3 extends over 13 amino acids. Germline V gene data show CDR1 as MDHEN and CDR2 as SYDVKM. The CDR3 loop reads CASSPLGAYEQYF. As DNA, the CDR3 is TGTGCCAGCAGTCCTCTAGGGGCCTACGAGCAGTACTTC.

V and J are TRBV10-1 and TRBJ2-5; TRBD1 matches at 11 bases. The ends lost 5 bases at V and 1 base at J; junction bases unmatched: 3. The CDR3 spans 15 residues. Germline V lookup: CDR1 WNHNN, CDR2 SYGVQD (reference sequence). CDR3 in amino acids: CASSYGTGGQETQYF. The CDR3 DNA follows: TGCGCCAGCAGTTACGGGACAGGGGGCCAAGAGACCCAGTACTTC.

J is TRBJ1-1 and V is TRBV15, with D unclear. Trimming removed 3 bases from V and 1 base from J, with 15 bases in between. The CDR3 contains 16 residues. CDR1 LNHNV and CDR2 YYDKDF come from the germline V gene (reference sequence). CDR3: CATSSLRTHGNTEAFF. The DNA of the CDR3 is TGTGCCACCAGCAGCCTTAGGACGCACGGGAACACTGAAGCTTTCTTT.

This clonotype was seen many times. This chain connects TRBV3-1 to TRBJ1-6; D remains unclear. The CDR3 consists of 16 residues. The germline V and J ends were trimmed by 4 bases and 7 bases, with 17 bases remaining between them. Germline-derived CDR1 and CDR2 are LGHDT and YNNKEL (reference sequence). CDR3 sequence (DNA): TGTGCCAGCAGCCCCCGACGGAGAGGGAAAAATTCACCCCTCCACTTT. It encodes CASSPRRRGKNSPLHF.

Many counts were recorded for this clonotype. This rearrangement joins TRBV11-2 to TRBJ2-7, with TRBD2 identical over 9 bases. CDR1 and CDR2 (germline): SGHAT, FQNNGV. The CDR3 has 14 amino acids. V dropped 7 bases and J dropped 4; count of bases not matched to a gene: 8. In DNA form, the CDR3 reads TGTGCCAGCACCTCGGGGCTAGCGGGATACGAGCAGTACTTC. Protein: CASTSGLAGYEQYF.

The rearrangement links TRBV3-1 to TRBJ2-1, with 12 bases matching TRBD2. This CDR3 comprises 16 residues. Looked up from germline, CDR1 is LGHDT and CDR2 is YNNKEL (reference sequence). With 1 base clipped from V and 6 bases from J, the junction kept 4 bases outside the gene matches. CDR3 bases: TGTGCCAGCAGCCAAGGTCCGGGACTAGCGGGCAATGAGCAGTTCTTC. Its translation is CASSQGPGLAGNEQFF.

This clonotype was observed a few times. CDR3 loop: CASSAREFPAAEETQYF. DNA of the CDR3: TGTGCCAGTAGTGCCCGGGAGTTTCCGGCGGCTGAAGAGACCCAGTACTTC. The V gene is TRBV19, the J gene TRBJ2-5; D is perhaps TRBD2 (6 bases). In germline, CDR1 is LNHDA, CDR2 SQIVND (reference sequence). This CDR3 has 17 residues. Deletions cut 5 bases from V and 3 bases from J, with 22 bases between.

CDR3: CASSIQTGGGTGELFF. In DNA form, the CDR3 reads TGTGCCAGCAGCATCCAGACAGGGGGCGGAACCGGGGAGCTGTTTTTT. The genes are TRBV7-3 and TRBJ2-2; 10 bases are shared with TRBD1. Germline values: CDR1 SGHTA, CDR2 FQGTGA. J was trimmed by 5 bases and V by 5 bases; bases with no gene match: 8. The CDR3 is 16 residues long.

The rearrangement joins TRBV4-2 to TRBJ2-5, with 7 bases matching TRBD1. The CDR3 is made up of 15 amino acids. V trimming: 0 bases; J trimming: 5 bases; junction bases outside the gene matches: 6. Germline V gene data show CDR1 as LGHNA and CDR2 as YNFKEQ. CDR3 sequence reads: CASSQDLRGRETQYF. DNA for the CDR3: TGTGCCAGCAGCCAAGATCTGAGGGGGCGGGAGACCCAGTACTTC.